What follows is one T cell receptor (beta chain) and its context. The antigen is not known. The record originates from a study of OX40 agonist ivuxolimab in advanced cancers. Turning to the study itself: Prior anti-PD-1, anti-PD-L1 or anti-CTLA-4 therapy did not bar entry, and less than 50% had some.

Study outcomes and limitations: Dosing at 0.1 to 3.0 mg/kg was accompanied by clonal expansion of CD4+ and CD8+ blood T cells by week 6.

The protocol was immunoSEQ multiplex PCR, while the TCRdb copy is restricted to in-frame clones and leaves out a portion. The sample contains approximately 55,000 clones, approximately 86% of which appear only once. The germline gives CDR1 MDHEN, CDR2 SYDVKM. CDR3 length: 15 amino acids. The ends lost 3 bases at V and 3 bases at J; junction bases unmatched: 1. This sequence joins TRBV28 and TRBJ2-6, with 8 positions matching TRBD1. Material: CD4+ or CD8+ T cells sorted from blood, obtained in a trial of the OX40 agonist ivuxolimab. The sequence came from an adult with an advanced solid tumor such as melanoma, head and neck, liver or kidney cancer. DNA for the CDR3: TGTGCCAGCAGTTTTGACAGGGGTGGGGCCAACGTCCTGACTTTC. Its protein is CASSFDRGGANVLTF.